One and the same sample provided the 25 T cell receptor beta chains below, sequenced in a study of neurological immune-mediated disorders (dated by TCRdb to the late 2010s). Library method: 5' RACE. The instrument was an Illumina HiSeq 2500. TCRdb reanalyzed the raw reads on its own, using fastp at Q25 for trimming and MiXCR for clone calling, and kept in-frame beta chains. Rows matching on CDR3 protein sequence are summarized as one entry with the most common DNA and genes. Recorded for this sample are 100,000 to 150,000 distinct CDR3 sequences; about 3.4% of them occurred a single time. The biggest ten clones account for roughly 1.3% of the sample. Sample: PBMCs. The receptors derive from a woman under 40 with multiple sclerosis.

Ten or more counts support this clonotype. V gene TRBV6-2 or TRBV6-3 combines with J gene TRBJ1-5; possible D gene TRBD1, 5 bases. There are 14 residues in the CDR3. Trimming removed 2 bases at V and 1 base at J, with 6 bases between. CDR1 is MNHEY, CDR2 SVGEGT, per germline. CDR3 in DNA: TGTGCCAGCAGTTACCCAGGGAGCAATCAGCCCCAGCATTTT. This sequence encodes CASSYPGSNQPQHF.

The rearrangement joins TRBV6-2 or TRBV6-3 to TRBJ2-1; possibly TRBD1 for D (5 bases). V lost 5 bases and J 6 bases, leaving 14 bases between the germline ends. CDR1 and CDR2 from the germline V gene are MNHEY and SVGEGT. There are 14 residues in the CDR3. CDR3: CASSPGPNSNEQFF. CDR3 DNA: TGTGCCAGCAGTCCAGGGCCCAATTCCAATGAGCAGTTCTTC.

CDR3 sequence: CASSQDGLDYNEQFF. In DNA form, the CDR3 reads TGCGCCAGCAGCCAAGATGGGCTGGATTACAATGAGCAGTTCTTC. The chain combines TRBV4-3 with TRBJ2-1, with no clear D. CDR1 and CDR2 (germline): LGHNA, YSLEER. This CDR3 has 15 residues. The germline V and J ends were trimmed by 0 bases and 4 bases, with 10 bases remaining between them.

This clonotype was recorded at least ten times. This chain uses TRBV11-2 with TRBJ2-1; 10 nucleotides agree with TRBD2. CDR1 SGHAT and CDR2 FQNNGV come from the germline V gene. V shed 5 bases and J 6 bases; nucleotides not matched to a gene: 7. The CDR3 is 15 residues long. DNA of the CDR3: TGTGCCAGCAGCCACAGCGGGAGGGCCGTCAATGAGCAGTTCTTC. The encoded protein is CASSHSGRAVNEQFF.

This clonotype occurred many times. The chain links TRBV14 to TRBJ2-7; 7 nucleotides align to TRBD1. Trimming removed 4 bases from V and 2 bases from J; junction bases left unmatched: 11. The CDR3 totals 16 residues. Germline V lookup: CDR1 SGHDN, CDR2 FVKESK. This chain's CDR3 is CASSRGTANPTYEQYF. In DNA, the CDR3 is TGTGCCAGCAGCCGGGGGACAGCAAATCCTACCTACGAGCAGTACTTC.

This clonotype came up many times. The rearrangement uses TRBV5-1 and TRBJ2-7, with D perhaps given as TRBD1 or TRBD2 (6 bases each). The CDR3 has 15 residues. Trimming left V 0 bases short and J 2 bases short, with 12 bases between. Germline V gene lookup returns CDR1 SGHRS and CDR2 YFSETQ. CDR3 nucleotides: TGCGCCAGCAGCTTGGTTGGGGGGCGTCCCTACGAGCAGTACTTC. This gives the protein CASSLVGGRPYEQYF.

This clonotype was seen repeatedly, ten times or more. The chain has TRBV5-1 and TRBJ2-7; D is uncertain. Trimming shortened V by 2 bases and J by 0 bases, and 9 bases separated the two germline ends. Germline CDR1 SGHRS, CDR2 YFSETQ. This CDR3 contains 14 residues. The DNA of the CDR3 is TGCGCCAGCAGCTTAAACAGCATCTCCTACGAGCAGTACTTC. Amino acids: CASSLNSISYEQYF. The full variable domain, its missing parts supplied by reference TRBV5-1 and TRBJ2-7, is KAGVTQTPRYLIKTRGQQVTLSCSPISGHRSVSWYQQTPGQGLQFLFEYFSETQRNKGNFPGRFSGRQFSNSRSEMNVSTLELGDSALYLCASSLNSISYEQYFGPGTRLTVT.

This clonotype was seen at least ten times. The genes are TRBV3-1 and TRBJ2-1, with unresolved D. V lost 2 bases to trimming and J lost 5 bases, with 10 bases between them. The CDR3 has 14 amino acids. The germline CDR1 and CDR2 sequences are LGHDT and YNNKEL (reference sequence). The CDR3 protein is CASSQFVFDNEQFF. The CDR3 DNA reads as TGTGCCAGCAGCCAATTCGTGTTCGACAATGAGCAGTTCTTC.

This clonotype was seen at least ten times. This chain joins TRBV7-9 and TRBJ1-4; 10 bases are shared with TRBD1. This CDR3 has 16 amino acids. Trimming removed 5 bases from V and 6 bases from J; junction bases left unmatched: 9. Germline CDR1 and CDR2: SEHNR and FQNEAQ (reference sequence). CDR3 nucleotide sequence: TGTGCCAGCAGCCAAAGGAAGGACAGGGGGGATGAAAAACTGTTTTTT. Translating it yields CASSQRKDRGDEKLFF.

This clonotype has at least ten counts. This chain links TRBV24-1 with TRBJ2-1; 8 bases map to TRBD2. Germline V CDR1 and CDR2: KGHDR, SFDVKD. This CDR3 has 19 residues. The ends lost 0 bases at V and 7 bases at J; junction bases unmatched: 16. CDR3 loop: CATSDLLRRGEGRLNEQFF. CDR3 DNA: TGTGCCACCAGTGATTTGCTTCGGCGGGGGGAGGGCCGCTTAAATGAGCAGTTCTTC.

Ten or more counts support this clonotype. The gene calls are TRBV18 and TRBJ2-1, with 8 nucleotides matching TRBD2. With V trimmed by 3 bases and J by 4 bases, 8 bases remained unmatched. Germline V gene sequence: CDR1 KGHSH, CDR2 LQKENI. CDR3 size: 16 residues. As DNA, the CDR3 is TGTGCCAGCTCACCTACGGGGGGGCGAGGGTACAATGAGCAGTTCTTC. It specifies CASSPTGGRGYNEQFF.

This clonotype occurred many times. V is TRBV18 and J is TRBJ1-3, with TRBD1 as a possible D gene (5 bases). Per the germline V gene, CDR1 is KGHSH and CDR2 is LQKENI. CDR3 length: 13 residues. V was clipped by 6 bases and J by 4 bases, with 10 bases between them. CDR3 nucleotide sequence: TGTGCCAGCTCGGACACACGGGGAAACACCATATATTTT. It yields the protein CASSDTRGNTIYF.

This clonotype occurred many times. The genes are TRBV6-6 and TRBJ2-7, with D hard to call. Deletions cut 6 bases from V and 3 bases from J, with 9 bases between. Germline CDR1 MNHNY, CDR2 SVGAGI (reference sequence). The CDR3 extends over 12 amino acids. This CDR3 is CASSPDIYEQYF. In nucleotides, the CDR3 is TGTGCCAGCAGCCCCGACATCTACGAGCAGTACTTC.

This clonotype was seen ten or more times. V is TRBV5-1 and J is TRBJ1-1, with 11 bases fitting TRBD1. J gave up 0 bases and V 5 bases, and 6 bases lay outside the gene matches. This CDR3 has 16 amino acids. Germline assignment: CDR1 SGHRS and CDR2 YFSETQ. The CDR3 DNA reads TGCGCCAGCAGTTTAGGACAGGGGGCCATGAACACTGAAGCTTTCTTT. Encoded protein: CASSLGQGAMNTEAFF.

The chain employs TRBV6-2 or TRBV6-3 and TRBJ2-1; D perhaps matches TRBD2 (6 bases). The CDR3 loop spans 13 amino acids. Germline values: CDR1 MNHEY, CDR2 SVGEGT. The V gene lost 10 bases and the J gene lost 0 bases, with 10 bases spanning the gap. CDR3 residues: CAKRGSSYNEQFF. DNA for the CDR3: TGTGCCAAACGGGGGAGCTCCTACAATGAGCAGTTCTTC.

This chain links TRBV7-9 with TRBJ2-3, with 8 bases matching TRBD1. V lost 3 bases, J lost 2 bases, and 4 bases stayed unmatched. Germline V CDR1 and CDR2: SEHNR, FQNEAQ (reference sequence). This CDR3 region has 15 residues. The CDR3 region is CASSFGQGITDTQYF. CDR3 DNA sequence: TGTGCCAGCAGCTTTGGACAGGGTATCACAGATACGCAGTATTTT.

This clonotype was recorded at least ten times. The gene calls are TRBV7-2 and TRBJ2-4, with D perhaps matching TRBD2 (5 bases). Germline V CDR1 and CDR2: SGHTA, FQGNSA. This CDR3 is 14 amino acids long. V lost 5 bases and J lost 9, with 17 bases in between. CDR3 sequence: CASSPDLAVGIQYF. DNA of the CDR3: TGTGCCAGCAGCCCGGACCTAGCTGTCGGCATTCAGTACTTC.

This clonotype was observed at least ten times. In DNA, the CDR3 is TGTGCCAGCAGCTTAGCCGCAGGGCAGAGCTCTGGAAACACCATATATTTT. This sequence encodes CASSLAAGQSSGNTIYF. The V and J genes are TRBV7-2 and TRBJ1-3; D may be TRBD1 (5 bases). The CDR3 totals 17 residues. CDR1 SGHTA and CDR2 FQGNSA come from the germline V gene. V lost 0 bases and J 0 bases, leaving 12 bases between the germline ends.

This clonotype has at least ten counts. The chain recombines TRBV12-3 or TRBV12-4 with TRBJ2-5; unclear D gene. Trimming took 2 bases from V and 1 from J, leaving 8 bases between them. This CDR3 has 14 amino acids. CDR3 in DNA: TGTGCCAGCAGTTTAAAAGGGCTCCAAGAGACCCAGTACTTC. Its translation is CASSLKGLQETQYF.

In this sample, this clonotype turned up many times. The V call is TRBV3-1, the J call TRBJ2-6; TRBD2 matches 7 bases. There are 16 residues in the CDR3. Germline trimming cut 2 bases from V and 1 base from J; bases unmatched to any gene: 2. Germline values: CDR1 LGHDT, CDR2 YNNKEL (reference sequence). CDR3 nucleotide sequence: TGTGCCAGCAGCCAAATCGGGGGGTCTGGGGCCAACGTCCTGACTTTC. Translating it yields CASSQIGGSGANVLTF.

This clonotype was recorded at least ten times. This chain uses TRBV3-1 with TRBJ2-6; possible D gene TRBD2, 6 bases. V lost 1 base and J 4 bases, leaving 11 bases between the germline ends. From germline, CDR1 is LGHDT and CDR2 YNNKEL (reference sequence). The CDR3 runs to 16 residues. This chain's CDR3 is CASSQAAGGGANVLTF. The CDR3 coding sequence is TGTGCCAGCAGCCAAGCAGCCGGGGGAGGGGCCAACGTCCTGACTTTC.

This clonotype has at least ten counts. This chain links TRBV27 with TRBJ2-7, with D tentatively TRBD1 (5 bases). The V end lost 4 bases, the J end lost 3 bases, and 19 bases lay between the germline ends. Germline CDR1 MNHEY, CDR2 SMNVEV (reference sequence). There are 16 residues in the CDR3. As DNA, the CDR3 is TGTGCCAGCAGTTGCGTTACAGGTGGTAGTTGCTACGAGCAGTACTTC. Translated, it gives CASSCVTGGSCYEQYF.

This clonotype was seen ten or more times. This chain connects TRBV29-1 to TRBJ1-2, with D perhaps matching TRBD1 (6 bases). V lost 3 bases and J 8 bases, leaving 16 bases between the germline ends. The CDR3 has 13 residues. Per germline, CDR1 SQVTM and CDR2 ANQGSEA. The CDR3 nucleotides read TGCAGCGTTGAGAAAGGGGGGAGTCTGGGCTACACCTTC. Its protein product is CSVEKGGSLGYTF.

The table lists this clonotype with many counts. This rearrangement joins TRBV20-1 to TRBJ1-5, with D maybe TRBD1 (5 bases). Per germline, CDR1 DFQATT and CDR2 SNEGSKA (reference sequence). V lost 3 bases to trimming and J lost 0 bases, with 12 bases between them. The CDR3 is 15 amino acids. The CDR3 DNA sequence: TGCAGTGCTAGGGAAATGACAGATAGCAATCAGCCCCAGCATTTT. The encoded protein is CSAREMTDSNQPQHF.

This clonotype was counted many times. The CDR3: CASSLQTKTGPGNTIYF. CDR3 in DNA: TGCGCCAGCAGCCTCCAGACGAAAACAGGGCCCGGAAACACCATATATTTT. V gene TRBV4-1 combines with J gene TRBJ1-3; D possibly corresponds to TRBD1 (6 bases). V gave up 4 bases and J gave up 4 bases, with 20 bases separating them. CDR3 length: 17 amino acids. Germline lookup yields CDR1 MGHRA and CDR2 YSYEKL.